This TCR beta chain was recovered during a study of blood T cell repertoires in COVID-19. Assay used: immunoSEQ multiplex PCR; TCRdb lists only in-frame clones, some missing. Found here are about 190,000 clones, more than 75% of them singletons; the top ten hold about 2.5%. The V and J ends lost 4 bases and 9 bases, in that order; junction bases with no gene match: 11. The CDR3 runs 15 residues. CDR1 is KGHSY and CDR2 is FQNENV in the germline V gene. The sample was peripheral blood. The V and J genes are TRBV16 and TRBJ2-1; 8 nucleotides align to TRBD2. The source of this sequence is a man aged 35 to 55 with active or convalescent COVID-19. The CDR3 DNA reads TGTGCCAGCAGCCGTACCGGGACTAGTGGTCTTGAGCAGTTCTTC. It translates to CASSRTGTSGLEQFF.